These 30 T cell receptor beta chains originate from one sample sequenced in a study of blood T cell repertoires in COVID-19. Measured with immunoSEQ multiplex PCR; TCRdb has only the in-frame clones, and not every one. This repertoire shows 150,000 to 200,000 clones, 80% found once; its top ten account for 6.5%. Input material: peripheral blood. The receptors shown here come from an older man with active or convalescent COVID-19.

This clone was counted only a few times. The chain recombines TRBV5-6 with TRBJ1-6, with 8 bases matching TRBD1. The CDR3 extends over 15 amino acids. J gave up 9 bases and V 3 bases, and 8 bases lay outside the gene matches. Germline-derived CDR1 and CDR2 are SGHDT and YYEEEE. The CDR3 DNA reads TGTGCCAGCAGCTCTCAGGGGGCCAGGGTTTCACCCCTCCACTTT. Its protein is CASSSQGARVSPLHF. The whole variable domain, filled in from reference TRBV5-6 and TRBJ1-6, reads DAGVTQSPTHLIKTRGQQVTLRCSPKSGHDTVSWYQQALGQGPQFIFQYYEEEERQRGNFPDRFSGHQFPNYSSELNVNALLLGDSALYLCASSSQGARVSPLHFGNGTRLTVT.

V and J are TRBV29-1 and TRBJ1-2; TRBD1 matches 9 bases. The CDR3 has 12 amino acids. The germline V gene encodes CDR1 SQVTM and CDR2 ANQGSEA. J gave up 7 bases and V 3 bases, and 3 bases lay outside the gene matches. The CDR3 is CSVEGQGGGYTF. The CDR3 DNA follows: TGCAGCGTTGAGGGACAGGGCGGTGGCTACACCTTC. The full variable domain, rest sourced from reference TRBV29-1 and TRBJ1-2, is SAVISQKPSRDICQRGTSLTIQCQVDSQVTMMFWYRQQPGQSLTLIATANQGSEATYESGFVIDKFPISRPNLTFSTLTVSNMSPEDSSIYLCSVEGQGGGYTFGSGTRLTVV.

The CDR3 region is CASSGLERGSYNEQFF. The CDR3 DNA reads TGTGCCAGCAGCGGTTTGGAGCGGGGCTCCTACAATGAGCAGTTCTTC. The chain links TRBV7-3 to TRBJ2-1; TRBD2 matches 7 bases. J lost 0 bases, V lost 5 bases, and 7 bases had no gene match. The CDR3 totals 16 residues. Germline V gene sequence: CDR1 SGHTA, CDR2 FQGTGA.

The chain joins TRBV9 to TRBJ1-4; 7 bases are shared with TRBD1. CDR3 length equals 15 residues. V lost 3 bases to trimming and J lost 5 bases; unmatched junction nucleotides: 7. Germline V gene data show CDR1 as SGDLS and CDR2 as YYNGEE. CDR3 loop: CASSATGATNEKLFF. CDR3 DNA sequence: TGTGCCAGCAGCGCTACAGGGGCGACCAATGAAAAACTGTTTTTT. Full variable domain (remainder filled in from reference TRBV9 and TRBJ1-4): DSGVTQTPKHLITATGQRVTLRCSPRSGDLSVYWYQQSLDQGLQFLIQYYNGEERAKGNILERFSAQQFPDLHSELNLSSLELGDSALYFCASSATGATNEKLFFGSGTQLSVL.

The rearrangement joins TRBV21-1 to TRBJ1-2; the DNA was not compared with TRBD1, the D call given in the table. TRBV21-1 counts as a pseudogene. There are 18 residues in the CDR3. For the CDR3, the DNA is TGTGCCAGCAGCAAAGGGGGGACACGGGGACAGGCGTTCTATGGCTACACCTTC. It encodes CASSKGGTRGQAFYGYTF.

The CDR3 DNA reads TGTGCCAGCAGTTTAGCACTAACGAGGCCCCAGCATTTT. Encoded protein: CASSLALTRPQHF. The chain recombines TRBV12-3 or TRBV12-4 with TRBJ1-5; no reliable D call. Trimming removed 0 bases from V and 9 bases from J, with 9 bases in between. CDR3 length equals 13 residues.

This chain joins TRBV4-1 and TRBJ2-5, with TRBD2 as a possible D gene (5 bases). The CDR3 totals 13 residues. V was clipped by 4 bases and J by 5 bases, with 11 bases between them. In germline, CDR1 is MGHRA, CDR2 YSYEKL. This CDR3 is CASSPAGWETQYF. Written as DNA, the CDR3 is TGCGCCAGCAGCCCGGCGGGCTGGGAGACCCAGTACTTC.

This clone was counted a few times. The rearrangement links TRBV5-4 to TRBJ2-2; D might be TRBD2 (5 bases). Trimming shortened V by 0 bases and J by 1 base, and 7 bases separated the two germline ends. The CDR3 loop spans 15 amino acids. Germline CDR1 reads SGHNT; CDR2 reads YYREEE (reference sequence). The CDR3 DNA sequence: TGTGCCAGCAGCTTGGACGGGGTGAACACCGGGGAGCTGTTTTTT. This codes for CASSLDGVNTGELFF. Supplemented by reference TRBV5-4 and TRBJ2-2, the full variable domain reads ETGVTQSPTHLIKTRGQQVTLRCSSQSGHNTVSWYQQALGQGPQFIFQYYREEENGRGNFPPRFSGLQFPNYSSELNVNALELDDSALYLCASSLDGVNTGELFFGEGSRLTVL.

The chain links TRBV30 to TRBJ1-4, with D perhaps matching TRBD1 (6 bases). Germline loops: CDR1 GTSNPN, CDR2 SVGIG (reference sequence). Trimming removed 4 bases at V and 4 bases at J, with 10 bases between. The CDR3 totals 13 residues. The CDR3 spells CAWTGVGNEKLFF. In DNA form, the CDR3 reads TGTGCCTGGACAGGGGTTGGTAATGAAAAACTGTTTTTT.

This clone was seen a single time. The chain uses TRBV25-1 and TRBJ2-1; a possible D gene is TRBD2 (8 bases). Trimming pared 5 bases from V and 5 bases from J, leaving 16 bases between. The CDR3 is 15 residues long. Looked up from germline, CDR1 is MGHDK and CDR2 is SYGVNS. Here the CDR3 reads CASSTGGGADNEQFF. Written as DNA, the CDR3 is TGTGCCAGCAGTACGGGAGGGGGCGCTGACAATGAGCAGTTCTTC.

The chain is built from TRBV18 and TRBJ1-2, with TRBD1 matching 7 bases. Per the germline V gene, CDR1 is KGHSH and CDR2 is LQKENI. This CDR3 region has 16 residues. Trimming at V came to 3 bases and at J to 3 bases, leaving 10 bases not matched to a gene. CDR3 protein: CASSPPTGTVDYGYTF. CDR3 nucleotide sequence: TGTGCCAGCTCACCCCCAACAGGGACAGTCGACTATGGCTACACCTTC. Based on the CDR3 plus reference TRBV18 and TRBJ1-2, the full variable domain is NAGVMQNPRHLVRRRGQEARLRCSPMKGHSHVYWYRQLPEEGLKFMVYLQKENIIDESGMPKERFSAEFPKEGPSILRIQQVVRGDSAAYFCASSPPTGTVDYGYTFGSGTRLTVV.

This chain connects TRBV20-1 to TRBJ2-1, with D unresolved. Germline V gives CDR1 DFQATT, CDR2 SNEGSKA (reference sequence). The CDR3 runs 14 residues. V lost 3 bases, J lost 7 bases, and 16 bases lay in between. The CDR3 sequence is CSASDILGFNEQFF. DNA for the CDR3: TGCAGTGCTAGTGACATTTTGGGCTTTAATGAGCAGTTCTTC.

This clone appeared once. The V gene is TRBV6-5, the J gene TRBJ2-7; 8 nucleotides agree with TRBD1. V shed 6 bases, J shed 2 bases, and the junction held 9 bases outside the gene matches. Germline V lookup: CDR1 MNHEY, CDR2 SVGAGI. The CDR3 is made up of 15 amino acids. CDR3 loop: CASSNRGDLPYEQYF. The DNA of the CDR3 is TGTGCCAGCAGCAACAGGGGGGATCTCCCCTACGAGCAGTACTTC.

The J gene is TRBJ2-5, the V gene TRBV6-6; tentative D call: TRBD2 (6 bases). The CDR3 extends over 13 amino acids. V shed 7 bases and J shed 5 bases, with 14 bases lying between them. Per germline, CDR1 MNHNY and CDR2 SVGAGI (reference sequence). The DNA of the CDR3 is TGTGCCAGCACCTTCGGTGGGGGGGAGACCCAGTACTTC. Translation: CASTFGGGETQYF.

CDR3 region: CASSQARDRDEKLFF. The CDR3 coding sequence is TGCGCCAGCAGCCAGGCCCGGGACAGGGATGAAAAACTGTTTTTT. The V gene is TRBV4-3, the J gene TRBJ1-4, with 9 positions matching TRBD1. V lost 3 bases to trimming and J lost 6 bases; unmatched junction nucleotides: 5. Germline CDR1 and CDR2: LGHNA and YSLEER. The CDR3 covers 15 residues.

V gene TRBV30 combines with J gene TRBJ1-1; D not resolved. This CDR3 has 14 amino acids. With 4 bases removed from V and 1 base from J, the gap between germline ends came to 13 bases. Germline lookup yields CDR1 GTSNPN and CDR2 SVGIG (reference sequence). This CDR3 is CAWTLGWRNTEAFF. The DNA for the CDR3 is TGTGCCTGGACCCTTGGGTGGAGGAACACTGAAGCTTTCTTT.

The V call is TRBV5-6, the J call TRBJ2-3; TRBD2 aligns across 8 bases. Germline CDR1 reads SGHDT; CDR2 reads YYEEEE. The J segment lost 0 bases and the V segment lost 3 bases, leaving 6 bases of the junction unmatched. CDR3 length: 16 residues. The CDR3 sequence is CASSYAGTRSTDTQYF. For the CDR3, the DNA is TGTGCCAGCAGCTATGCCGGGACTAGAAGCACAGATACGCAGTATTTT.

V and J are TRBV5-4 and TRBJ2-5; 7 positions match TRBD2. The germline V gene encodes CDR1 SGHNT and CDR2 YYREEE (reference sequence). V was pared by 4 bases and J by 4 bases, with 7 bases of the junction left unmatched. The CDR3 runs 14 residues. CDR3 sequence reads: CASSPGGRGETQYF. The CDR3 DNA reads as TGTGCCAGCAGCCCCGGGGGGAGAGGAGAGACCCAGTACTTC.

The CDR3 DNA reads TGTGCCAGCAGCCCAGGGGGCCGAGAGACCCAGTACTTC. This gives the protein CASSPGGRETQYF. V is TRBV14 and J is TRBJ2-5; the match to TRBD1 covers 8 bases. This CDR3 spans 13 amino acids. The germline CDR1 and CDR2 sequences are SGHDN and FVKESK. J gave up 4 bases and V 4 bases, and 2 bases lay outside the gene matches.

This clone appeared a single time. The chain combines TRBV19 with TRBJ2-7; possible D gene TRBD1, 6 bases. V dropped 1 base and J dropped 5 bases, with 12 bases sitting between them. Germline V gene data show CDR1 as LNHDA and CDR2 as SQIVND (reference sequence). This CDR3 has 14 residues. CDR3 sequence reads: CASSIVHNRDEQYF. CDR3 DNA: TGTGCCAGTAGTATAGTGCACAACAGGGACGAGCAGTACTTC.

CDR3 sequence: CASSSGGQGYGYTF. The DNA for the CDR3 is TGTGCCAGCAGTTCCGGGGGACAGGGTTATGGCTACACCTTC. The chain carries TRBV28 and TRBJ1-2, with 9 bases lining up with TRBD1. CDR1 is MDHEN and CDR2 is SYDVKM in the germline V gene. CDR3 size: 14 residues. V lost 4 bases to trimming and J lost 5 bases; unmatched junction nucleotides: 5.

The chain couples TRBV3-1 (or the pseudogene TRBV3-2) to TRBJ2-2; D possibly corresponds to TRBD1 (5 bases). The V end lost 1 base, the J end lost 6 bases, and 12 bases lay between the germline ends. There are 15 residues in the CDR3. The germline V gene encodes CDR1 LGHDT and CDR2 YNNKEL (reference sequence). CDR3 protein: CASSQGGRIAGELFF. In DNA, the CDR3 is TGTGCCAGCAGCCAAGGGGGCCGAATAGCCGGGGAGCTGTTTTTT.

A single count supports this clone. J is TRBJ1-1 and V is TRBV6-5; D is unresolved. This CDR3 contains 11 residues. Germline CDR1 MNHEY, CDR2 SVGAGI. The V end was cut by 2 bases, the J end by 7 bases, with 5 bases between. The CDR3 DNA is TGTGCCAGCAGTTACCGCAGTGAAGCTTTCTTT. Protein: CASSYRSEAFF.

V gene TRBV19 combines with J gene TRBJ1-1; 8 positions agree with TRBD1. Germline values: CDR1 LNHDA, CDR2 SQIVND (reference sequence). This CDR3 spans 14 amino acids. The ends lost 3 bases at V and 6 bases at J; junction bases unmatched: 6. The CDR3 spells CASSITGGMAEAFF. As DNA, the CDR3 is TGTGCCAGTAGTATCACAGGGGGGATGGCTGAAGCTTTCTTT. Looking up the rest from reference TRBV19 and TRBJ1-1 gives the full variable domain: DGGITQSPKYLFRKEGQNVTLSCEQNLNHDAMYWYRQDPGQGLRLIYYSQIVNDFQKGDIAEGYSVSREKKESFPLTVTSAQKNPTAFYLCASSITGGMAEAFFGQGTRLTVV.

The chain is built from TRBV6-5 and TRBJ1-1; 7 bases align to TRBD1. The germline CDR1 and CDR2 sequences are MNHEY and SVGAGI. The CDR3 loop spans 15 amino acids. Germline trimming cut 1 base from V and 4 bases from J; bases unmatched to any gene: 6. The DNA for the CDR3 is TGTGCCAGCAGTTACTTACAGGGGCTCGGCACTGAAGCTTTCTTT. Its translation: CASSYLQGLGTEAFF.

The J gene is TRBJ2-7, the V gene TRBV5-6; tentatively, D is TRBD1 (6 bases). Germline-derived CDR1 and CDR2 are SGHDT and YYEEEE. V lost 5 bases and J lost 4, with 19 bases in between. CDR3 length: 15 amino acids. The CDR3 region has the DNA TGTGCCAGCAGGACGTACGGGACACTACAATACGAGCAGTACTTC. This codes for CASRTYGTLQYEQYF.

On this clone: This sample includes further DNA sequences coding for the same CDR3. The CDR3 spells CASSPGSGGSTDTQYF. CDR3 in DNA: TGCGCCAGCAGCCCAGGCAGCGGGGGCAGCACAGATACGCAGTATTTT. This chain links TRBV5-1 with TRBJ2-3; TRBD2 matches at 8 bases. V was pared by 4 bases and J by 0 bases, with 7 bases of the junction left unmatched. The CDR3 has 16 residues. CDR1 is SGHRS, CDR2 YFSETQ, per germline.

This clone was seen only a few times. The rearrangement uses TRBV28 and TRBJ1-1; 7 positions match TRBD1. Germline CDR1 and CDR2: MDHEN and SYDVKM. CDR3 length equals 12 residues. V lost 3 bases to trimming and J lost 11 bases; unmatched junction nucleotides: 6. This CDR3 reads CASSLTGSGAFF. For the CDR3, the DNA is TGTGCCAGCAGTTTGACAGGGAGTGGCGCTTTCTTT.

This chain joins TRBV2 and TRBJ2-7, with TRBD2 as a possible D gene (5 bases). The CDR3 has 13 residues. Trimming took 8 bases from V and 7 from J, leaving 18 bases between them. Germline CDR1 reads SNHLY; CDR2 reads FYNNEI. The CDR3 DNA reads TGTGCCAGCGCGCGCAACCCATGGGAGGAGCAGTACTTC. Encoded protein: CASARNPWEEQYF.

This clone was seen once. Here the CDR3 DNA reads TGCGCCAGCAGCCCCGGGAACGACGGCCGGCAGCCCCAGCATTTT. Translating it yields CASSPGNDGRQPQHF. The V gene is TRBV4-1, the J gene TRBJ1-5; D gene uncertain. The ends were cut back, 4 bases at V and 7 bases at J, with 17 bases in the middle. The germline V gene has CDR1 MGHRA and CDR2 YSYEKL. The CDR3 sequence is 15 residues long.